The subject of this entry is one T cell receptor beta chain. Its target is not known. The data were obtained in a study of monozygotic twins with cystic fibrosis. About the research overall: Library input was 2.5 to 3.5 micrograms of fragmented DNA, with approximately 16 PCR cycles. Study results and caveats: Low clonality (median roughly 0.0087) suggested a mostly naive repertoire.

Repertoires were generated with immunoSEQ multiplex PCR, while TCRdb's copy carries only in-frame clones and drops some. The sample holds some 9,600 clones; 91% are singletons and the top ten take around 5%. The TCR comes from a boy aged 2 to 10 with cystic fibrosis. Material: blood.

CDR3 sequence (DNA): TGTGCCAGCAGCTTGGACTACCAAGAGACCCAGTACTTC. Residues: CASSLDYQETQYF. V usage is TRBV7-2 and J usage is TRBJ2-5; the D gene is possibly TRBD2 (5 bases). Between the trimmed V and J ends, which lost 3 bases and 0 bases, there was a span of 5 bases. Germline assignment: CDR1 SGHTA and CDR2 FQGNSA. The CDR3 is made up of 13 amino acids. The variable domain in full, completed from reference TRBV7-2 and TRBJ2-5, reads GAGVSQSPSNKVTEKGKDVELRCDPISGHTALYWYRQSLGQGLEFLIYFQGNSAPDKSGLPSDRFSAERTGGSVSTLTIQRTQQEDSAVYLCASSLDYQETQYFGPGTRLLVL.